This T cell receptor (beta chain) was profiled in a study of PD-1 blockade in classical Hodgkin lymphoma (dated by TCRdb to 2018 to 2020). About the investigation overall: Nivolumab dosing was 3 mg/kg intravenously every 2 weeks, continuing until either disease progression or unacceptable toxicity. A peripheral blood immune signature of response to PD-1 blockade in classical Hodgkin lymphoma was defined using TCR beta sequencing and CyTOF. The full study reports these points: Only a single clinical trial cohort was studied, and what caused the repertoire differences, possibly disease activity or prior therapy, remained undefined. Baseline TCR diversity was reported as lower in newly diagnosed patients than in healthy donors, and lower still in relapsed/refractory patients. A significant rise by C4D1 was seen in CD4+ but not CD8+ TCR diversity (p=0.0027 vs p=0.16), with the rise being most apparent in complete responders (p=0.02). Baseline diversity similar to that of newly diagnosed patients was observed in trial patients achieving complete response, whereas significantly lower diversity was observed in partial responders and progressors. Lower diversity was seen in patients whose nivolumab began less than 1 year after ASCT, and these patients were left out of later analyses so that immune reconstitution would not confound the results.

CDR3 length: 15 amino acids, cysteine to phenylalanine. The sequence is cut down to CDR3 DNA, 45 bases in frame from base 1. V is pruned by 3 bases and J by 4 bases, leaving 5 bases of the junction without a gene match. The germline V gene sets CDR1 to SGHRS and CDR2 to YFSETQ. About this clone itself: The antigen this receptor binds is unknown. No much larger clone is present one base from it, and per-base qualities are unavailable.

This specimen's time point label, per the study, means: cycle 2 day 1 (C2D1) of nivolumab. All trial patients had relapsed after autologous stem cell transplantation, with cohorts A, B and C differing in prior brentuximab vedotin exposure. The trial cohort comprised approximately 55 patients with relapsed/refractory classical Hodgkin lymphoma whose best overall responses were complete response, partial response or progressive disease. Trial patients were treated with single-agent nivolumab in the multi-cohort phase II CheckMate 205 trial. An independent review committee assessed best overall response by applying the 2007 International Working Group response criteria. Trial PBMCs were collected immediately before nivolumab initiation (C1D1) and during therapy at cycle 2 day 1 and cycle 4 day 1. Peripheral blood was collected in 8 mL Vacutainer Cell Preparation Tubes, from which PBMCs were isolated by centrifugation and then cryopreserved.

Genomic DNA was isolated using the Qiagen DNeasy kit from unsorted PBMCs as well as from negatively selected CD4+ and CD8+ fractions. Amplification of TCR beta CDR3 regions was done by immunoSEQ multiplex PCR with primers that anneal to V and J segments. A synthetic immune receptor repertoire was used to minimize amplification bias, and remaining bias was computationally removed after sequencing. The study's processing was this. Custom Python scripts were used to quantify repertoire diversity as the Shannon entropy index. Unsorted, CD4+ and CD8+ repertoires were examined separately, except in combined analyses, for which CD4+ and CD8+ sequences were merged in silico. Clonal expansion was defined as at least a 2-fold frequency increase after treatment relative to C1D1, with a pseudocount of 0.5 for undetected baseline clones. Clones with 0 or 1 copy at C1D1 were classified as singleton clones, and clones with 2 or more copies were classified as non-singleton clones. Clones expanded in unsorted samples were labelled as CD4+, CD8+ or unknown by matching protein sequences in sorted samples from the same patient. Wilcoxon tests on paired samples were used to test changes in diversity from C1D1 to C4D1. This is the immuneACCESS table as TCRdb keeps it, with only in-frame sequences that have V and J called. A part of the clones is gone; compared with another copy, unresolved V genes explain less than half, and the rest is unexplained. The DNA was the basis for D and trimming; V, J and clone size are from that table. The sample table contains roughly 20,000 clones; only one count was recorded for about nine tenths of them. The leading ten clones occupy over 10% of the sample.

The receptor's source is a human donor with classical Hodgkin lymphoma. The source was peripheral blood mononuclear cells (PBMCs), collected before the second cycle of nivolumab. In this chain, TRBV5-1 is recombined with TRBJ1-3; 9 bases in the junction line up with TRBD1. The CDR3 protein sequence reads: CASSSGTGPGNTIYF. DNA sequence: TGCGCCAGCAGCTCCGGGACAGGGCCCGGAAACACCATATATTTT. Joined to the reference TRBV5-1 and TRBJ1-3 proteins, this CDR3 gives the full variable domain: KAGVTQTPRYLIKTRGQQVTLSCSPISGHRSVSWYQQTPGQGLQFLFEYFSETQRNKGNFPGRFSGRQFSNSRSEMNVSTLELGDSALYLCASSSGTGPGNTIYFGEGSWLTVV.